This T cell receptor (beta chain) emerged from a study of T-cell memory formation after mild COVID-19. Overall study context: TCR clustering was largely donor specific. Study-level findings and limits: Clones contracting day 15 to 85 were balanced CD4/CD8; later expanders leaned CD4+. Cross-reactive memory apparently joined, as some responding clones appeared in pre-infection memory.

CDR1 is SGHRS and CDR2 is YFSETQ in the germline V gene. The CDR3 covers 16 residues. V shed 0 bases and J 2 bases; nucleotides not matched to a gene: 8. Regarding this clonotype: Its antigen is still unknown.

Using its own MiXCR run on the 5' RACE reads, TCRdb lists one record per CDR3 protein. The top ten hold 20% to 25% of the sample, which has around 390,000 distinct CDR3 sequences, about 15% seen once. The clonotype was recovered from a man aged 18-30 years who had mild COVID-19 (a few samples of this study predate the infection). Cell type and time point are not known. Material: PBMCs or a T cell subset sorted from them (not recorded which). This sequence joins TRBV5-1 and TRBJ2-7; 7 bases line up with TRBD1. The CDR3 DNA reads TGCGCCAGCAGCTTGGCGACAGGGACGGCGACCTACGAGCAGTACTTC. This gives the protein CASSLATGTATYEQYF. The complete variable domain, with remaining parts taken from reference TRBV5-1 and TRBJ2-7, reads KAGVTQTPRYLIKTRGQQVTLSCSPISGHRSVSWYQQTPGQGLQFLFEYFSETQRNKGNFPGRFSGRQFSNSRSEMNVSTLELGDSALYLCASSLATGTATYEQYFGPGTRLTVT.